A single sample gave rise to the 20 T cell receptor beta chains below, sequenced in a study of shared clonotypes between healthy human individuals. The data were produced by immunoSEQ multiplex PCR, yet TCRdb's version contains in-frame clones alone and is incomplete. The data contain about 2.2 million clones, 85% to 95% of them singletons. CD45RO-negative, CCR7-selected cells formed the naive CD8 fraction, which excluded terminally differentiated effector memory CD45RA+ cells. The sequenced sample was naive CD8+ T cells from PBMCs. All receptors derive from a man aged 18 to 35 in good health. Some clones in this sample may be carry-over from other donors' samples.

CDR3 coding DNA: TGTGCCAGCAGCGGACCAAGGACCACTGAAGCTTTCTTT. It yields the protein CASSGPRTTEAFF. This chain joins TRBV9 and TRBJ1-1, with D unresolved. CDR1 and CDR2 (germline): SGDLS, YYNGEE. V lost 3 bases to trimming and J lost 4 bases, with 10 bases between them. This CDR3 comprises 13 residues.

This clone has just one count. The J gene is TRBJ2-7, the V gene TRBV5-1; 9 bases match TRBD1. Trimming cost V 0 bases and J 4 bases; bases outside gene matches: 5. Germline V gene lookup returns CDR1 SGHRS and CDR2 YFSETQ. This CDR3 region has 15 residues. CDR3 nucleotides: TGCGCCAGCAGCTTGGCCTCGGGGACAGGGTACGAGCAGTACTTC. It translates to CASSLASGTGYEQYF.

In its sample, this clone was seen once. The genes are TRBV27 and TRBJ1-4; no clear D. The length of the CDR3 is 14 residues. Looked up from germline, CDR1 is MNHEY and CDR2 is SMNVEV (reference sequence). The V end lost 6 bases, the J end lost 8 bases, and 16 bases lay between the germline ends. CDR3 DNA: TGTGCCAGCAGCTACACTGATGGTGGCGAAAAACTGTTTTTT. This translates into CASSYTDGGEKLFF.

This chain's CDR3 is CSAQNYNEQFF. DNA for the CDR3: TGCAGTGCCCAGAATTACAATGAGCAGTTCTTC. This chain uses TRBV20-1 with TRBJ2-1; D not resolved. Germline V gene data show CDR1 as DFQATT and CDR2 as SNEGSKA (reference sequence). Trimming took off 6 bases at V and 4 bases at J, with 7 bases between the two ends. This CDR3 spans 11 amino acids.

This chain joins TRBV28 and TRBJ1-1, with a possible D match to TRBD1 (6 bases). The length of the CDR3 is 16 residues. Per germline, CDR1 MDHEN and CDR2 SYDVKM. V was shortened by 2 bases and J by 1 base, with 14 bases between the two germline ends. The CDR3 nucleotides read TGTGCCAGCAGTTTAAGGGGGGAACAGGGGAACACTGAAGCTTTCTTT. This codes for CASSLRGEQGNTEAFF.

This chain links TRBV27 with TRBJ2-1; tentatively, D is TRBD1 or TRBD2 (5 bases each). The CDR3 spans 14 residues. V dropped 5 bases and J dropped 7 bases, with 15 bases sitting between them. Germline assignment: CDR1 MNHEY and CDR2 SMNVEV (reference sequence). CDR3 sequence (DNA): TGTGCCAGCAGTCACGAGGGGTCAAGGAATGAGCAGTTCTTC. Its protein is CASSHEGSRNEQFF.

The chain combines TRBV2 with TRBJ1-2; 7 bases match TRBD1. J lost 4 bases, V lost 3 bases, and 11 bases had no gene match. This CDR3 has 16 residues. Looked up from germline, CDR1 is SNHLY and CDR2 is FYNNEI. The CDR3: CASSEERGRPPYGYTF. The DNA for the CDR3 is TGTGCCAGCAGTGAGGAAAGGGGGCGCCCCCCCTATGGCTACACCTTC.

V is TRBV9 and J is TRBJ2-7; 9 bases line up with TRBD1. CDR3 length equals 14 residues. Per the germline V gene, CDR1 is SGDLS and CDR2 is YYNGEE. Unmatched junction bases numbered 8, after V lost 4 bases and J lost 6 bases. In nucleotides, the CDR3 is TGTGCCAGCAGCCCCGGGACAGGGTATCGCGAGCAGTACTTC. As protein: CASSPGTGYREQYF.

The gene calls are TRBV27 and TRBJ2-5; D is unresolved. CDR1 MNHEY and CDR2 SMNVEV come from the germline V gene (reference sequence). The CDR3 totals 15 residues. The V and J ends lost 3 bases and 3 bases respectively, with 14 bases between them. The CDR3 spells CASSLAFWPEETQYF. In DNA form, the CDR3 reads TGTGCCAGCAGTTTGGCTTTTTGGCCCGAAGAGACCCAGTACTTC.

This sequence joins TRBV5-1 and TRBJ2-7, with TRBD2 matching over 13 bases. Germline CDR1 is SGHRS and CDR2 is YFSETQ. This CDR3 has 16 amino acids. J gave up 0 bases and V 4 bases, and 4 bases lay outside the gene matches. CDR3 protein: CASSGGTSGNSYEQYF. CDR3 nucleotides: TGCGCCAGCAGCGGTGGGACTAGCGGGAACTCCTACGAGCAGTACTTC.

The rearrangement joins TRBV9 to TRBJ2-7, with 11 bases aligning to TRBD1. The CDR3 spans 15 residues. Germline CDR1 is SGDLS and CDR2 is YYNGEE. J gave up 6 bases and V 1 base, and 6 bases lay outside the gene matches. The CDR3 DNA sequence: TGTGCCAGCAGCGTACGGCCGGGACAGGGGGGCGAGCAGTACTTC. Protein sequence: CASSVRPGQGGEQYF.

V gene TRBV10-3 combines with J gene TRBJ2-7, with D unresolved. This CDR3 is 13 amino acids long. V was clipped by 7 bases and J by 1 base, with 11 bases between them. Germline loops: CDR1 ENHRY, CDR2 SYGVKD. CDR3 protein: CAIKADTSYEQYF. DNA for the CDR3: TGTGCCATCAAGGCAGATACTTCCTACGAGCAGTACTTC.

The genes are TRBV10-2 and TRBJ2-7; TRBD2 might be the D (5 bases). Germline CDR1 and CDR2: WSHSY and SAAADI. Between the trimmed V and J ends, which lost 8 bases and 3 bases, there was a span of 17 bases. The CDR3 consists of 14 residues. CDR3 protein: CASVNSGKGYEQYF. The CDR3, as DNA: TGCGCCAGCGTAAACTCCGGGAAAGGCTACGAGCAGTACTTC.

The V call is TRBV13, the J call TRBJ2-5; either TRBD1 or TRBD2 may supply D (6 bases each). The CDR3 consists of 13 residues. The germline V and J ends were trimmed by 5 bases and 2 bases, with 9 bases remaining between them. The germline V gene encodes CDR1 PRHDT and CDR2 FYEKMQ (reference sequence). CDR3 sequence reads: CASSEGGQETQYF. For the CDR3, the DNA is TGTGCCAGCAGCGAAGGGGGGCAAGAGACCCAGTACTTC.

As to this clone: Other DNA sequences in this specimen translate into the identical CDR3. The CDR3 loop reads CASSPGGGSYEQYF. Written as DNA, the CDR3 is TGCGCCAGCAGCCCAGGGGGCGGATCCTACGAGCAGTACTTC. The chain recombines TRBV4-3 with TRBJ2-7; TRBD1 matches 8 bases. J gave up 1 base and V 4 bases, and 3 bases lay outside the gene matches. The germline V gene encodes CDR1 LGHNA and CDR2 YSLEER. The CDR3 extends over 14 amino acids.

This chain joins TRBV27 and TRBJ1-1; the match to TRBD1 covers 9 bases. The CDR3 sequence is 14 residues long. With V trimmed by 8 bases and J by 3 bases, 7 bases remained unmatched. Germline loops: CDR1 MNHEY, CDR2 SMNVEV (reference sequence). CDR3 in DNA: TGTGCCAGCGCCATCGACAGGGGGTACACTGAAGCTTTCTTT. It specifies CASAIDRGYTEAFF.

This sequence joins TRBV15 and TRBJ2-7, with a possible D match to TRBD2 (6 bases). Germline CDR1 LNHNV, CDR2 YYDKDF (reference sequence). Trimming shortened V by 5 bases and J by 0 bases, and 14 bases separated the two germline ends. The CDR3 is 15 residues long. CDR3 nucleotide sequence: TGTGCCACCAGCCCAGGTAGCGGCCTCTCCTACGAGCAGTACTTC. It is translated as CATSPGSGLSYEQYF.

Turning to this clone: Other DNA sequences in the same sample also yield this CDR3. The DNA of the CDR3 is TGTGCCAGCAGTGGCCACAATGAGCAGTTCTTC. It yields the protein CASSGHNEQFF. The chain is built from TRBV25-1 and TRBJ2-1; D unclear. V was pared by 4 bases and J by 5 bases, with 3 bases between. The CDR3 contains 11 residues. Per the germline V gene, CDR1 is MGHDK and CDR2 is SYGVNS.

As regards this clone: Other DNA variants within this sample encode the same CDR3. The CDR3: CASSFGGSNEKLFF. The CDR3 nucleotides read TGTGCCAGCAGTTTCGGGGGTTCTAATGAAAAACTGTTTTTT. The chain uses TRBV27 and TRBJ1-4, with D tentatively TRBD1 (5 bases). The V gene lost 3 bases and the J gene lost 3 bases, with 8 bases spanning the gap. CDR1 MNHEY and CDR2 SMNVEV come from the germline V gene (reference sequence). The CDR3 is 14 residues long.

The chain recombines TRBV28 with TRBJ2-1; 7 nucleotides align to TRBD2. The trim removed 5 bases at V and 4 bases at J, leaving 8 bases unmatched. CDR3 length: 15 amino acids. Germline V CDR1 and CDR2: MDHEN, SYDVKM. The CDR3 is CASSPNPGLYNEQFF. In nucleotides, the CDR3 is TGTGCCAGCAGTCCAAACCCGGGACTATACAATGAGCAGTTCTTC. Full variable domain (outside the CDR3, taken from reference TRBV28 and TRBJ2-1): DVKVTQSSRYLVKRTGEKVFLECVQDMDHENMFWYRQDPGLGLRLIYFSYDVKMKEKGDIPEGYSVSREKKERFSLILESASTNQTSMYLCASSPNPGLYNEQFFGPGTRLTVL.